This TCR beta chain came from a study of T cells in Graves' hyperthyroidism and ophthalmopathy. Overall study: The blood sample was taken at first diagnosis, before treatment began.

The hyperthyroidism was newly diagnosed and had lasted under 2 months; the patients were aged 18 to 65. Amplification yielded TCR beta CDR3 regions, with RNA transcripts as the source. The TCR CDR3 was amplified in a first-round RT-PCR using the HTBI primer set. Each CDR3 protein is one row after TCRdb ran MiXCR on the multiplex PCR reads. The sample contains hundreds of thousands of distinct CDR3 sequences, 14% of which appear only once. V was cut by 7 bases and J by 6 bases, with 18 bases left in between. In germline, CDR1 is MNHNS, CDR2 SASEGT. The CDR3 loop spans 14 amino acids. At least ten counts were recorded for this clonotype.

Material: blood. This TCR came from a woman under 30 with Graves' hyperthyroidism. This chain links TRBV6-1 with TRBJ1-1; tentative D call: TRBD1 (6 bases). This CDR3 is CASTPQGSPAEAFF. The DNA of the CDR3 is TGTGCCAGCACCCCTCAGGGGAGTCCGGCTGAAGCTTTCTTT.